Reported below is one T cell receptor (beta chain). Its cognate antigen has yet to be identified. No base-level quality is on record; no much larger clone is a single base apart. For sequencing of the TCRbeta CDR3 region, genomic DNA was extracted from the sorted cells. The immunoSEQ Assay was used to sequence the TCRbeta CDR3 regions. In TCRdb, the immuneACCESS table is reduced to in-frame sequences with V and J assigned. These tables do not hold every clone; where another copy was compared, an unresolved V gene accounts for under half, and the others remain unexplained. The sample table contains 45,000 to 60,000 clones; only one count was recorded for roughly nine tenths of them. Around 6% of the sample goes to the ten largest clones. The trial excluded patients who had a history of autoimmune disease or were on systemic immunosuppression. Peripheral blood for TCR sequencing was collected from all dose cohorts at baseline, on cycle 4 day 1, and on cycle 7 day 1. Samples came from an open-label, multicenter, first-in-human phase I dose-escalation trial of ivuxolimab. The trial enrolled adults with locally advanced or metastatic head and neck squamous cell, hepatocellular, melanoma or renal cell carcinoma. Before TCR sequencing, CD4+ T cells and CD8+ T cells were sorted from peripheral blood as separate populations.

This specimen belongs to a study of OX40 agonist ivuxolimab in advanced cancers. For the study in its entirety: Ivuxolimab was an agonistic, fully human IgG2 monoclonal antibody directed against OX40 (CD134), a costimulatory receptor. The paper reports the monotherapy dose-escalation portion (N of about 47 patients) of the phase I ivuxolimab trial. Among the roughly 50 dose-escalation patients, 19 had hepatocellular carcinoma, 15 melanoma, 9 renal cell carcinoma and 9 head and neck cancer. Patients were allowed to have had prior anti-PD-1, anti-PD-L1 or anti-CTLA-4 therapy, and 40% of the dose-escalation patients had previously received checkpoint inhibitors. Partial responses occurred in three dose-escalation patients: two with cutaneous melanoma and one with hepatocellular carcinoma. Intravenous ivuxolimab was administered to patients every 2 weeks at six dose levels: 0.01, 0.1, 0.3, 1.5, 3 and 10 mg/kg. In the dose-escalation cohort, approximately 82% of patients were male, and the mean age was 60 years with a range of roughly 20 to 79. Peripheral TCRbeta sequencing aimed to test whether ivuxolimab altered TCR sequence diversity and caused clonal T-cell expansion. The study at large found these results: At doses of 0.1 to 3.0 mg/kg, clonal expansion of both CD4+ and CD8+ blood T cells was observed from baseline to week 6. Antigen specificity was not determined for the clonally expanded peripheral T cells. Low levels of normalized T-cell clonal expansion were also seen in some patients who did not respond. In the 0.1-3.0 mg/kg groups, partial responders were among the patients with the lowest normalized peripheral clonal expansion, particularly in CD8+ T cells. After ivuxolimab, more expanded clones were found on average in CD8+ T cells than in CD4+ T cells.

The sequence derives from an adult with an advanced solid tumor such as melanoma, head and neck, liver or kidney cancer. Sample: CD4+ or CD8+ T cells sorted from blood, taken in a trial of the OX40 agonist ivuxolimab.

The bases are TGCGCCAGCAGTGAGGAAAGGGGGCCTCTTTATGAGCAGTTCTTC. Its coded protein is CASSEERGPLYEQFF. Recombination linked TRBV10-1 to TRBJ2-1; 7 nucleotides in the junction match TRBD1. The CDR3 numbers 15 residues from cysteine through phenylalanine. Only CDR3 DNA is held: 45 bases, read in frame from base 1. As encoded in the germline V gene (reference sequence), CDR1 is WNHNN while CDR2 is SYGVQD. Trimming takes 2 bases off V and 8 bases off J; junction bases not matched to a gene: 9.